The rows below give T cell receptor beta chains drawn from one sample of a study of CD8 T cells in Susac syndrome. Each CDR3 protein gets one entry after TCRdb re-called the immunoSEQ multiplex PCR reads with MiXCR. The sample gives tens of thousands of distinct CDR3 sequences, about 95% of which show up once; just under 0.4% is in the top ten. Sequenced material: CD8+ T cells from PBMCs. Receptors were obtained from a human donor with multiple sclerosis. Both conserved end residues are part of each CDR3. A D gene is named only where the DNA matches it firmly. Rows give clone size only sometimes, using once, few, many, or a class for an expanded clone.

cdr3_aa cdr3_nt clone_size d_call j_call v_call
CASTSTSGRVRNEQYF TGTGCCAGCACCTCGACTAGCGGGAGGGTCAGGAACGAGCAGTACTTC - TRBD2 TRBJ2-7 TRBV7-9
CASGLHGTEAFF TGTGCTAGTGGCCTCCATGGGACTGAAGCTTTCTTT - - TRBJ1-1 TRBV12-5
CASSQDTGSEQYF TGTGCCAGCAGCCAAGACACAGGGAGCGAGCAGTACTTC - - TRBJ2-7 TRBV14
CSVVSGPGVGYTF TGCAGCGTTGTCTCCGGGCCCGGGGTTGGCTACACCTTC - - TRBJ1-2 TRBV29-1
CASSLVLREAGAQAFF TGTGCCAGCAGCTTAGTCCTCCGAGAAGCTGGTGCCCAAGCTTTCTTT - - TRBJ1-1 TRBV7-6
CSVEAWGQDTGELFF TGCAGCGTTGAAGCGTGGGGGCAGGACACCGGGGAGCTGTTTTTT - - TRBJ2-2 TRBV29-1
CASSSHSGRARNIQYF TGTGCCAGCAGCTCCCATAGCGGGAGGGCTAGGAACATTCAGTACTTC - TRBD2 TRBJ2-4 TRBV7-8
CASSEHLGGGDGYTF TGTGCCAGCAGCGAGCATTTAGGAGGGGGCGATGGCTACACCTTC - TRBD1 TRBJ1-2 TRBV9
CASSLFVENEQFF TGTGCCAGCAGCTTATTTGTGGAGAATGAGCAGTTCTTC - - TRBJ2-1 TRBV5-4
CASSQDDDSYNEQFF TGTGCCAGTAGTCAGGACGACGACTCCTACAATGAGCAGTTCTTC - - TRBJ2-1 TRBV19
CASGRRRETGELFF TGTGCCAGCGGTCGACGGCGGGAGACCGGGGAGCTGTTTTTT - TRBD2 TRBJ2-2 TRBV6-2/TRBV6-3
CSVEGPARGYTF TGCAGCGTTGAAGGCCCGGCTAGGGGCTACACCTTC - - TRBJ1-2 TRBV29-1
CAFPDSPYGYTF TGTGCCTTTCCGGACAGTCCCTATGGCTACACCTTC - - TRBJ1-2 TRBV30
CASSFWTGGIEQYF TGTGCCAGCAGCTTTTGGACAGGGGGCATAGAGCAGTACTTC - TRBD1 TRBJ2-7 TRBV5-4
CASSPLAGDEQYF TGTGCCAGCAGTCCACTAGCAGGGGACGAGCAGTACTTC - - TRBJ2-7 TRBV12-3/TRBV12-4
CSARDLGKNYGYTF TGCAGTGCTAGAGATCTCGGCAAAAACTATGGCTACACCTTC - - TRBJ1-2 TRBV20-1
CSALGRNTEAFF TGCAGCGCCCTCGGACGCAACACTGAAGCTTTCTTT - - TRBJ1-1 TRBV29-1
CASSLDGTLETQYF TGTGCCAGCAGCTTAGATGGGACCTTGGAGACCCAGTACTTC - - TRBJ2-5 TRBV7-9
CASIPSGRTRTGELFF TGTGCCAGCATCCCTAGCGGGAGAACGAGGACCGGGGAGCTGTTTTTT once TRBD2 TRBJ2-2 TRBV7-2
CASSLRGQGPFSGTEAFF TGTGCCAGTAGTTTGCGGGGACAAGGGCCGTTTTCGGGCACTGAAGCTTTCTTT - - TRBJ1-1 TRBV19
CSVEEGDSNQPQHF TGCAGCGTTGAAGAGGGGGATAGCAATCAGCCCCAGCATTTT - - TRBJ1-5 TRBV29-1
CASSTGTFQETQYF TGTGCCAGTAGTACCGGGACATTCCAAGAGACCCAGTACTTC - - TRBJ2-5 TRBV19
CASSQSGGEVREQFF TGTGCCAGCAGCCAAAGCGGGGGGGAGGTACGTGAGCAGTTCTTC - TRBD2 TRBJ2-1 TRBV7-8
CASSLQRSDSQFF TGTGCCAGCAGCTTGCAGAGGTCGGACAGTCAGTTCTTC - - TRBJ2-1 TRBV5-6
CASSLSHSGTQFF TGTGCCAGCAGTTTATCTCATTCCGGGACACAGTTCTTC - - TRBJ2-1 TRBV27
CASGPSSGRATGELFF TGTGCCAGCGGCCCCTCGAGCGGGAGGGCCACCGGGGAGCTGTTTTTT - TRBD2 TRBJ2-2 TRBV6-1
CASSLAGTGINQPQHF TGTGCCAGCAGCTTAGCGGGGACAGGGATCAATCAGCCCCAGCATTTT - TRBD1 TRBJ1-5 TRBV7-9
CASSQAKRGGLYTGELFF TGCGCCAGCAGCCAAGCCAAGCGGGGGGGCCTTTACACCGGGGAGCTGTTTTTT - TRBD2 TRBJ2-2 TRBV4-3
CASRLWGVETQYF TGTGCCAGCAGGCTTTGGGGAGTGGAGACCCAGTACTTC - - TRBJ2-5 TRBV6-2/TRBV6-3
CATRAEETQYF TGTGCCACCCGGGCGGAAGAGACCCAGTACTTC - - TRBJ2-5 TRBV15